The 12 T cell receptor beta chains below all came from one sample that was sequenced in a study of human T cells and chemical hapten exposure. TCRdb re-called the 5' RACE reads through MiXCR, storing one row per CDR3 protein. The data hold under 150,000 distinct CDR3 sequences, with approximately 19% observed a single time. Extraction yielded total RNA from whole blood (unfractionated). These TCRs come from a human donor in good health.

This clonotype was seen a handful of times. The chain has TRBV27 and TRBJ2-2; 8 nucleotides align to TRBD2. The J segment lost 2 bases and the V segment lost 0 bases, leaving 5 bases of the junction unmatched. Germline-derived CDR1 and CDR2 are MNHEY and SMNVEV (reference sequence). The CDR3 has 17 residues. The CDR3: CASSLSRAGVNTGELFF. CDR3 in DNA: TGTGCCAGCAGTTTATCGAGAGCGGGAGTAAACACCGGGGAGCTGTTTTTT.

CDR3 in amino acids: CASSSVQGTEAFF. As DNA, the CDR3 is TGCGCCAGCAGCTCGGTTCAGGGGACTGAAGCTTTCTTT. The V gene is TRBV5-1, the J gene TRBJ1-1, with D perhaps matching TRBD1 (6 bases). The CDR3 extends over 13 amino acids. The germline V and J ends were trimmed by 3 bases and 5 bases, with 11 bases remaining between them. CDR1 and CDR2 (germline): SGHRS, YFSETQ. The whole variable domain, filled in from reference TRBV5-1 and TRBJ1-1, reads KAGVTQTPRYLIKTRGQQVTLSCSPISGHRSVSWYQQTPGQGLQFLFEYFSETQRNKGNFPGRFSGRQFSNSRSEMNVSTLELGDSALYLCASSSVQGTEAFFGQGTRLTVV.

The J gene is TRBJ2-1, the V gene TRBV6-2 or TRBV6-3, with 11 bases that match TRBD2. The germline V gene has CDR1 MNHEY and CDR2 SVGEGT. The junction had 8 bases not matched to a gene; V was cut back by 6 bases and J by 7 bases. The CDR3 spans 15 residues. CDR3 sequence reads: CASRHSGTSGNEQFF. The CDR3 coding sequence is TGTGCCAGCAGACACTCCGGGACTAGCGGAAATGAGCAGTTCTTC.

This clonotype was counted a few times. The CDR3 nucleotides read TGTGCCAGCAGTGGGGGTGGGACTCTAAACAATGAGCAGTTCTTC. It yields the protein CASSGGGTLNNEQFF. V and J are TRBV28 and TRBJ2-1; D perhaps matches TRBD2 (6 bases). Germline V gene data show CDR1 as MDHEN and CDR2 as SYDVKM. With 5 bases removed from V and 5 bases from J, the gap between germline ends came to 16 bases. CDR3 length: 15 amino acids. The whole variable domain, remainder taken from reference TRBV28 and TRBJ2-1, is DVKVTQSSRYLVKRTGEKVFLECVQDMDHENMFWYRQDPGLGLRLIYFSYDVKMKEKGDIPEGYSVSREKKERFSLILESASTNQTSMYLCASSGGGTLNNEQFFGPGTRLTVL.

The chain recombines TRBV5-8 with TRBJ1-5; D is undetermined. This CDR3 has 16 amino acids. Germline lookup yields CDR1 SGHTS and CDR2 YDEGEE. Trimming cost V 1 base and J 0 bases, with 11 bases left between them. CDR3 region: CASSLWAALSNQPQHF. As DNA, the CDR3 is TGTGCCAGCAGCTTGTGGGCAGCTCTTAGCAATCAGCCCCAGCATTTT. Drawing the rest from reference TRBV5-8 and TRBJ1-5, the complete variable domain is EAGVTQSPTHLIKTRGQQATLRCSPISGHTSVYWYQQALGLGLQFLLWYDEGEERNRGNFPPRFSGRQFPNYSSELNVNALELEDSALYLCASSLWAALSNQPQHFGDGTRLSIL.

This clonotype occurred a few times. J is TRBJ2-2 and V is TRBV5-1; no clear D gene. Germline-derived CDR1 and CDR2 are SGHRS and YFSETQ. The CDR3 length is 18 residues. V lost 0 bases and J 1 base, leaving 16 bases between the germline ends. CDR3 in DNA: TGCGCCAGCAGCTTGGCCTTGATAGCCCAAGGGAACACCGGGGAGCTGTTTTTT. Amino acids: CASSLALIAQGNTGELFF.

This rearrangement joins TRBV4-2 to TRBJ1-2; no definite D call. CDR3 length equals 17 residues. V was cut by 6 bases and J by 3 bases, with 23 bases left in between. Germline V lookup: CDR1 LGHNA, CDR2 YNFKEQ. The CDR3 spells CASSSIPRGRRDYGYTF. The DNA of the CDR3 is TGTGCCAGCAGTTCTATCCCTCGGGGAAGGAGGGACTATGGCTACACCTTC.

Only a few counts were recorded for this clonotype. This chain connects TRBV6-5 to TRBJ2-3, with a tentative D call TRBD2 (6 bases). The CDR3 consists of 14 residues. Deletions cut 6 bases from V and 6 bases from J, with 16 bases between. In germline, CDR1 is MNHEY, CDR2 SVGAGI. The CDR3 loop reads CASSSDYRPDTQYF. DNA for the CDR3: TGTGCCAGCAGCTCGGACTACCGCCCGGATACGCAGTATTTT.

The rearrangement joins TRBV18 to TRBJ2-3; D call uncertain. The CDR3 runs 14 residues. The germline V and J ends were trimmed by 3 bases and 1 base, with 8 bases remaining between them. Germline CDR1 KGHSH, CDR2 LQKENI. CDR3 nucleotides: TGTGCCAGCTCACCTCAGCTGGGCACAGATACGCAGTATTTT. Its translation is CASSPQLGTDTQYF.

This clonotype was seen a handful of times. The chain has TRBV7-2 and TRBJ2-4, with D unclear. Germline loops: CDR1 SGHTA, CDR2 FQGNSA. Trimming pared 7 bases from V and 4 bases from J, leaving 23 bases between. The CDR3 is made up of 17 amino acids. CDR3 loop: CASTATLGAETKNIQYF. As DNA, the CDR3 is TGTGCCAGCACCGCAACCCTAGGAGCCGAAACGAAAAACATTCAGTACTTC.

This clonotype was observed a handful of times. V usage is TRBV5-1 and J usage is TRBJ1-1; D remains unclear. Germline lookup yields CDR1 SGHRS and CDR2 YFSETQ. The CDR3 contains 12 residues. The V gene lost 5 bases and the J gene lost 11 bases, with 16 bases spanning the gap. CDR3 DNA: TGCGCCAGCAGTCACGGATCCGCTGGGGCTTTCTTT. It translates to CASSHGSAGAFF.

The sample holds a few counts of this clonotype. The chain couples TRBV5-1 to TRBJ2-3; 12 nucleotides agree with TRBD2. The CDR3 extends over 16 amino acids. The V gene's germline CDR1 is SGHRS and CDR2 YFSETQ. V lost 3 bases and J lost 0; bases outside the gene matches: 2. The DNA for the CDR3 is TGCGCCAGCAGCTCCGGACTAGCGGGAAGCACAGATACGCAGTATTTT. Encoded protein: CASSSGLAGSTDTQYF.